This T cell receptor (beta chain) was sequenced in a study of PD-L1 blockade in urothelial cancer. Across the study: It was at some point between 2014 and 2015 that patients started atezolizumab at 1,200 mg intravenously every 3 weeks. Of roughly 30 patients, around 26 were males with bladder-origin urothelial cancer. The researchers analyzed blood 3 weeks (second dose) and 6 weeks after treatment start. Broader study findings: Durable benefit was linked to greater 3-week expansion of tumor-associated blood clones.

Generated by immunoSEQ multiplex PCR, the TCRdb table keeps only in-frame clones and is missing some. The sample contains tens of thousands of clones, around 90% of which appear only once. The CDR3 runs to 16 residues. V was pared by 6 bases and J by 3 bases, with 12 bases of the junction left unmatched. CDR1 is SGHTS, CDR2 YDEGEE, per germline. Time point specified: pretreatment peripheral blood. Details on this clone: Its specificity is unknown.

This TCR was sampled from a man in his sixties with urothelial cancer. This specimen was PBMCs, taken around atezolizumab (anti-PD-L1) treatment. V and J are TRBV5-8 and TRBJ2-7; 10 nucleotides agree with TRBD2. The CDR3 sequence is CASTPLSPSGSYEQYF. The CDR3 nucleotides are TGTGCCAGCACCCCCCTCTCCCCTAGCGGGAGCTACGAGCAGTACTTC. Based on the CDR3 plus reference TRBV5-8 and TRBJ2-7, the full variable domain is EAGVTQSPTHLIKTRGQQATLRCSPISGHTSVYWYQQALGLGLQFLLWYDEGEERNRGNFPPRFSGRQFPNYSSELNVNALELEDSALYLCASTPLSPSGSYEQYFGPGTRLTVT.